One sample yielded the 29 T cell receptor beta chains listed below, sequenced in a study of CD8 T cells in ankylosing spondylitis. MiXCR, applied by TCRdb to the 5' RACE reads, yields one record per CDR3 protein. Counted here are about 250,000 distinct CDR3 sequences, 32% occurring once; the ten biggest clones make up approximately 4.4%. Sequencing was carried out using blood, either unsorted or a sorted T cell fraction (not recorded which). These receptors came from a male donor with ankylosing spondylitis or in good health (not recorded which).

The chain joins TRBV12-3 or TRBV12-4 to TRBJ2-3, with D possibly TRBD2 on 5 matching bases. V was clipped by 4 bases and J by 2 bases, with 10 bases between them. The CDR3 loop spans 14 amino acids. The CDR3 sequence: CASSWAGLTDTQYF. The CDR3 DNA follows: TGTGCCAGCAGTTGGGCAGGACTCACAGATACGCAGTATTTT.

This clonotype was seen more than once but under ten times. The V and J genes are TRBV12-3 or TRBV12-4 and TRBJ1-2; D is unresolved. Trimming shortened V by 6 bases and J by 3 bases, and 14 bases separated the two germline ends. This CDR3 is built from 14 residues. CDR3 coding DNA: TGTGCCAGCAGGGACTCTGGCGCTTACTATGGCTACACCTTC. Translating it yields CASRDSGAYYGYTF.

CDR3 DNA sequence: TGTGCCAGCAGCCCCGCGGGGCAGCCCCAGCATTTT. This encodes CASSPAGQPQHF. V usage is TRBV6-5 and J usage is TRBJ1-5, with D hard to call. Germline V gene data show CDR1 as MNHEY and CDR2 as SVGAGI. Trimming took 6 bases from V and 7 from J, leaving 10 bases between them. The CDR3 spans 12 residues.

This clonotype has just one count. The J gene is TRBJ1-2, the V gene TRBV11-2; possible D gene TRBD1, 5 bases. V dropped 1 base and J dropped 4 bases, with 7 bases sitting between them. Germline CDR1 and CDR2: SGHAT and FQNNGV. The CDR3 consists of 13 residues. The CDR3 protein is CASSLGQTYGYTF. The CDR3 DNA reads TGTGCCAGCAGCTTAGGACAGACCTATGGCTACACCTTC.

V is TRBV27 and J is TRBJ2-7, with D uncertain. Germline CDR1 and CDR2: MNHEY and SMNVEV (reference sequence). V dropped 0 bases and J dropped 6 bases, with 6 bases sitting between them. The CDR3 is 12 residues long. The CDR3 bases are TGTGCCAGCAGTTTATCCGGCCGCGAGCAGTACTTC. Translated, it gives CASSLSGREQYF.

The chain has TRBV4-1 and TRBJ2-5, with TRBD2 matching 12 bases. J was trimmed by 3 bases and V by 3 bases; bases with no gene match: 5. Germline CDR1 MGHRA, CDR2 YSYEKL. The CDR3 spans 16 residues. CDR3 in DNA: TGCGCCAGCAGCCATCGGACTAGCGGGGTGAAAGAGACCCAGTACTTC. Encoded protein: CASSHRTSGVKETQYF.

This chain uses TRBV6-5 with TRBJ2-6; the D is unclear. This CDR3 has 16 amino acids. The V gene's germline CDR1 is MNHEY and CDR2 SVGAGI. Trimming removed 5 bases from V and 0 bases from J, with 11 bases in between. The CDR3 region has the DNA TGTGCCAGCAGTAACCTGGGCGGCTCTGGGGCCAACGTCCTGACTTTC. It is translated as CASSNLGGSGANVLTF.

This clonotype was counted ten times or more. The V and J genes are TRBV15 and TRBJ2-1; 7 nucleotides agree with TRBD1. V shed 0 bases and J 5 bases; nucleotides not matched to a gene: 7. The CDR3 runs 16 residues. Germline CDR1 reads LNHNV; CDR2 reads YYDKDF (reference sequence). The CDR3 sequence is CATSRDLGTGDNEQFF. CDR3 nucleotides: TGTGCCACCAGCAGAGATTTGGGAACAGGGGACAATGAGCAGTTCTTC.

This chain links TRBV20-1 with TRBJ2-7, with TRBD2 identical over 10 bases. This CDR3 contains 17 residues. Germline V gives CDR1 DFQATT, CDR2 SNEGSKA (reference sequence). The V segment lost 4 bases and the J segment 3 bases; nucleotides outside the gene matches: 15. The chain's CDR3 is CSATSLLAGTAHYEQYF. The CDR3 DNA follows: TGCAGTGCTACTAGCCTACTAGCGGGAACCGCACACTACGAGCAGTACTTC.

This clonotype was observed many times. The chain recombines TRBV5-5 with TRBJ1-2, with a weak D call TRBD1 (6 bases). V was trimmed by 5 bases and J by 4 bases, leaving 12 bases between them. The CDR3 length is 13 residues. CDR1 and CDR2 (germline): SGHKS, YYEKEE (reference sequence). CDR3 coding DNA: TGTGCCAGCAGACAGGGCGGGAGCTATGGCTACACCTTC. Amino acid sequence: CASRQGGSYGYTF.

CDR3 amino acids: CATSRGNDQETQYF. The DNA of the CDR3 is TGTGCCACCAGCAGAGGTAACGACCAAGAGACCCAGTACTTC. The V call is TRBV15, the J call TRBJ2-5; D uncertain. This CDR3 has 14 amino acids. The germline gives CDR1 LNHNV, CDR2 YYDKDF (reference sequence). V shed 1 base and J shed 0 bases, with 6 bases lying between them.

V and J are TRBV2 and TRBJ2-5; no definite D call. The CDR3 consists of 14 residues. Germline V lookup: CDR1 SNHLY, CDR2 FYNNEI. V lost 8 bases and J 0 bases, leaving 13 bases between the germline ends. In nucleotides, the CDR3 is TGTGCCAGCCATCCGTCCCAAAACCAAGAGACCCAGTACTTC. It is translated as CASHPSQNQETQYF.

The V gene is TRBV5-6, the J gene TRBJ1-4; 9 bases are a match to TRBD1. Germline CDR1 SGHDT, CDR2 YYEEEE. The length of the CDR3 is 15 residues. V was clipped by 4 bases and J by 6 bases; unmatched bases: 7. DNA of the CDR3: TGTGCCAGCAGCGCGATGAGGGACAGGGATGAAAAACTGTTTTTT. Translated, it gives CASSAMRDRDEKLFF.

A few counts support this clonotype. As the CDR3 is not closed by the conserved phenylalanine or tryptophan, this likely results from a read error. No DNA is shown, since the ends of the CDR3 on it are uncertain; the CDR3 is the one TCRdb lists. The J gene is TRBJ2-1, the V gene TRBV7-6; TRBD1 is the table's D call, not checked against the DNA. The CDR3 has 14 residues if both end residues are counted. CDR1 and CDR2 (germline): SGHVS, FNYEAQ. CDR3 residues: CASSLADFVTVLQV.

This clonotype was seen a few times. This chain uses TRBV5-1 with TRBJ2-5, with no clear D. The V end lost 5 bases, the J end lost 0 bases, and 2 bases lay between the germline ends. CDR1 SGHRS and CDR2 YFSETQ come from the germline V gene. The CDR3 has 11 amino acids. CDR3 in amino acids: CASRDQETQYF. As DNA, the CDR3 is TGCGCCAGCAGGGACCAAGAGACCCAGTACTTC.

CDR3 bases: TGTGCCAGCAGCTTCGGGGGCGGCTACGAGCAGTACTTC. Protein sequence: CASSFGGGYEQYF. The rearrangement joins TRBV11-2 to TRBJ2-7, with D perhaps being TRBD1 or TRBD2 (6 bases each). V was trimmed by 3 bases and J by 3 bases, leaving 9 bases between them. Germline V gene sequence: CDR1 SGHAT, CDR2 FQNNGV. The CDR3 extends over 13 amino acids.

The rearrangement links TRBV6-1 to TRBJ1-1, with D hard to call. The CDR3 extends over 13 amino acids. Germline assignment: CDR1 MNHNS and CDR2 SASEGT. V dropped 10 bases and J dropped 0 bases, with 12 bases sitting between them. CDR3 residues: CATSPALNTEAFF. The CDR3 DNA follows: TGTGCCACCTCCCCGGCGTTGAACACTGAAGCTTTCTTT.

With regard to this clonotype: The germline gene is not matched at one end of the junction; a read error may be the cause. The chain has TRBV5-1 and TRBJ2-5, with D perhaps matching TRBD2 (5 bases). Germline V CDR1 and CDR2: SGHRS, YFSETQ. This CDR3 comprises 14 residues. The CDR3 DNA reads TGCGCCAGCCGCTTTGGACGGGGCCAAGAGACCCAGTACTTC. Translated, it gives CASRFGRGQETQYF.

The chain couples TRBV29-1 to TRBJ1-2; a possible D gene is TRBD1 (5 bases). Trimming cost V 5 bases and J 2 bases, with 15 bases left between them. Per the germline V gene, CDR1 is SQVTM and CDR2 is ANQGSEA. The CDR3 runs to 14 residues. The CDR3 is CSVQGAEGNYGYTF. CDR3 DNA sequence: TGCAGCGTTCAAGGGGCAGAGGGGAACTATGGCTACACCTTC.

The CDR3 spells CSARQAGPTYNEQFF. The CDR3, as DNA: TGCAGTGCTAGACAAGCGGGCCCAACGTACAATGAGCAGTTCTTC. V and J are TRBV20-1 and TRBJ2-1, with D tentatively TRBD2 (6 bases). Germline lookup yields CDR1 DFQATT and CDR2 SNEGSKA (reference sequence). Trimming removed 2 bases at V and 4 bases at J, with 15 bases between. The CDR3 is 15 residues long.

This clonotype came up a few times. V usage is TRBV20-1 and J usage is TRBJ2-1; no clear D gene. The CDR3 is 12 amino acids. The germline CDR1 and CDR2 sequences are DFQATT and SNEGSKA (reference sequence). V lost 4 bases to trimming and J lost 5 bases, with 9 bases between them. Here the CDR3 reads CSAKTWDNEQFF. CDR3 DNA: TGCAGTGCTAAAACTTGGGACAATGAGCAGTTCTTC.

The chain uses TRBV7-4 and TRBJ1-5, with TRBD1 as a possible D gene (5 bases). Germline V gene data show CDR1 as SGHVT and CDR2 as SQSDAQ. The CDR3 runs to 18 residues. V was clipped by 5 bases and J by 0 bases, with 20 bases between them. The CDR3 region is CASSHHPWTHDSNQPQHF. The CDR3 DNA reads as TGTGCCAGCAGCCACCACCCTTGGACACATGATAGCAATCAGCCCCAGCATTTT.

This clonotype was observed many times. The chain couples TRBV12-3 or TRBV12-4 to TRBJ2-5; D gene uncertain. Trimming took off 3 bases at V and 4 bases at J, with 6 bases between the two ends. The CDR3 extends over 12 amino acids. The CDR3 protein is CASSLGRETQYF. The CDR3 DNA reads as TGTGCCAGCAGTTTGGGCAGAGAGACCCAGTACTTC.

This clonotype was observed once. The CDR3 DNA reads TGCGCCAGCAGCTTGGCCCGTGTTGGGTCCCACATGAACACTGAAGCTTTCTTT. As protein: CASSLARVGSHMNTEAFF. The J gene is TRBJ1-1, the V gene TRBV5-1; D is ambiguous. The CDR3 is 18 residues long. Per the germline V gene, CDR1 is SGHRS and CDR2 is YFSETQ. Trimming took 0 bases from V and 0 from J, leaving 18 bases between them.

Here the CDR3 reads CGGFGGQETQYF. CDR3 DNA sequence: TGCGGGGGATTTGGGGGGCAAGAGACCCAGTACTTC. The V gene is TRBV20-1, the J gene TRBJ2-5, with D perhaps matching TRBD2 (6 bases). CDR1 and CDR2 (germline): DFQATT, SNEGSKA (reference sequence). This CDR3 contains 12 residues.

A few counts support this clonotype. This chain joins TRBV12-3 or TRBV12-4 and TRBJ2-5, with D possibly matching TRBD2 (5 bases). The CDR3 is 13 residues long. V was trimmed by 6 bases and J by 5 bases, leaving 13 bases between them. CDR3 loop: CASRDGVRETQYF. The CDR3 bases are TGTGCCAGCAGAGACGGGGTGCGGGAGACCCAGTACTTC.

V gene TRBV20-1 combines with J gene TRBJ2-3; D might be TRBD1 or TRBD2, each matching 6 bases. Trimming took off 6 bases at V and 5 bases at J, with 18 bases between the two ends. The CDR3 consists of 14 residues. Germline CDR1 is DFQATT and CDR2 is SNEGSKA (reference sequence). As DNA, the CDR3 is TGCAGTGCCACAAACCGGGGGCGAAAAGATACGCAGTATTTT. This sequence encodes CSATNRGRKDTQYF.

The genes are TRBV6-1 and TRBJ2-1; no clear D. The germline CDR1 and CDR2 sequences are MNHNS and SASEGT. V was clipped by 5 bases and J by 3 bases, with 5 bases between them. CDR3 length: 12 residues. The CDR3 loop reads CASSQSYNEQFF. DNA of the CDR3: TGTGCCAGCAGTCAGAGCTACAATGAGCAGTTCTTC.

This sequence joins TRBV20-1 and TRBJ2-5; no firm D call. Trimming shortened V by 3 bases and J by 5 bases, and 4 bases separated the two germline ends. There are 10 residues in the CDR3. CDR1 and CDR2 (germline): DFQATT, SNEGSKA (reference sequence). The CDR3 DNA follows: TGCAGTGCTAGTTCGGAGACCCAGTACTTC. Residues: CSASSETQYF.